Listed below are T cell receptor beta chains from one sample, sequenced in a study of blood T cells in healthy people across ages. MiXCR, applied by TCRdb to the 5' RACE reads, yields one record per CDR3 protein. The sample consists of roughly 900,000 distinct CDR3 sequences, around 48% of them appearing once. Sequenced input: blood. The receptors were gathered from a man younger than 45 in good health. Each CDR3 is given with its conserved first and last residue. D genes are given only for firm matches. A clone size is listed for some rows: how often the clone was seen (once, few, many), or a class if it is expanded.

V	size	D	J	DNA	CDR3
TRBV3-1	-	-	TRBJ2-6	TGTGCCAGCAGCCCCTCTGGTGGGCGTTACTCTGGGGCCAACGTCCTGACTTTC	CASSPSGGRYSGANVLTF
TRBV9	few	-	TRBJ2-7	TGTGCCAGCAGCGTAGGTAACGGAGGGTCAATGTACGAGCAGTACTTC	CASSVGNGGSMYEQYF
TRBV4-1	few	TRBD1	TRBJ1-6	TGCGCCAGCAGCCAAGAGTCCCGTGACAGGGGGAATTCACCCCTCCACTTT	CASSQESRDRGNSPLHF
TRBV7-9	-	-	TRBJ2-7	TGTGCCAGCAGCTTAGATCTCGGGGGGCGCCGTCACTACGAGCAGTACTTC	CASSLDLGGRRHYEQYF
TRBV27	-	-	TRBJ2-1	TGTGCCAGCAGCGGGCGGGGGCCTAGCTCCTACAATGAGCAGTTCTTC	CASSGRGPSSYNEQFF
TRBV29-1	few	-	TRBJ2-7	TGCAGCGTTGGGGGCCAGGACAGCTCCTACGAGCAGTACTTC	CSVGGQDSSYEQYF
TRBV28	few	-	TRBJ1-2	TGTGCCAGCAGTCAAAGCAGGGAAGGCTACACCTTC	CASSQSREGYTF
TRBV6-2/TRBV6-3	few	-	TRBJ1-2	TGTGCCAGCAGTCGTAGCCAGGGATACTATGGCTACACCTTC	CASSRSQGYYGYTF
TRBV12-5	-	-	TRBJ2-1	TGTGCTAGTGGTTTTGTGTCAGGGCCTCAGTTCTTC	CASGFVSGPQFF
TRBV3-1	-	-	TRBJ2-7	TGTGCCAGCAGCCAAGAGACAGCCTCCTACGAGCAGTACTTC	CASSQETASYEQYF
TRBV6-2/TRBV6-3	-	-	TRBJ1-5	TGTGTCAGCAGTGAGGGGTTTAGCAATCAGCCCCAGCATTTT	CVSSEGFSNQPQHF
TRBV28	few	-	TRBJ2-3	TGTGCCACCCGTCGTGCTCCTACAGATACGCAGTATTTT	CATRRAPTDTQYF
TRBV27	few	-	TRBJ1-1	TGTACCACAGCCCAGGGCATGAACACTGAAGCTTTCTTT	CTTAQGMNTEAFF
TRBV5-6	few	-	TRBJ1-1	TGTGCCAGCAGCTCGTTGACAGGGAACACTGAAGCTTTCTTT	CASSSLTGNTEAFF
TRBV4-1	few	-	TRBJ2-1	TGCGCCAGCAGCCAAGAACGGACGGGATACAATGAGCAGTTCTTC	CASSQERTGYNEQFF
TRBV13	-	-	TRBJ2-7	TGTGCCAGCAAGCTCGGGTTCTTGGATGAGCAGTACTTC	CASKLGFLDEQYF
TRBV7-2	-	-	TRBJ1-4	TGTGCCAGCAGCACAATCGGGGTTGCAAAACTGTTTTTT	CASSTIGVAKLFF
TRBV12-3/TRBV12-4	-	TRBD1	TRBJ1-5	TGTGCCAGCAGAGGGACAGGGGGCTTTCAGCCCCAGCATTTT	CASRGTGGFQPQHF
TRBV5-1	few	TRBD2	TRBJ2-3	TGCGCCAGCCGACAGAGGACTAGCCGCCCAAGCACAGATACGCAGTATTTT	CASRQRTSRPSTDTQYF
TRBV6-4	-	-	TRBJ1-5	TGTGCCAGCAGTGAGGGGGAGGGCGGTCAGCCCCAGCATTTT	CASSEGEGGQPQHF
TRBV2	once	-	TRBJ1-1	TGTGCCACCGGGGGAGGACACATGAACACTGAAGCTTTCTTT	CATGGGHMNTEAFF
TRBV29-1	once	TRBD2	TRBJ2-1	TGCAGCGTTGAAGTCCCTAGCGGGGCCTTTTTGTATGAGCAGTTCTTC	CSVEVPSGAFLYEQFF
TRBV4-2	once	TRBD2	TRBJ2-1	TGTGTCAGCAGCCAAGAGAATAGCGGGGGTATATACAATGAGCAGTTCTTC	CVSSQENSGGIYNEQFF
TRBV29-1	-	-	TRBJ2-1	TGCAGCGTTGAAGAAGGGGGGCTGAAGGACAATGAGCAGTTCTTC	CSVEEGGLKDNEQFF
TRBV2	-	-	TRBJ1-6	TGTGCCAGCCGGGTAGGAAAGAATTCACCCCTCCACTTT	CASRVGKNSPLHF
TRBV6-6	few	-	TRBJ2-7	TGTGCCAGCAGTTACCTGACGGGCAACGCCTACGAGCAGTACTTC	CASSYLTGNAYEQYF
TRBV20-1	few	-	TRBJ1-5	TGCAGTGCTAGAGATTTGGACAGCTTTATTGGAGGCAATCAGCCCCAGCATTTT	CSARDLDSFIGGNQPQHF
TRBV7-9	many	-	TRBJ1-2	TGTGCCAGCAGCCTGGACAGAGCTAACTATGGCTACACCTTC	CASSLDRANYGYTF
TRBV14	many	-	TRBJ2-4	TGTGCCAGCAGCCCTAACTGGGAAATTCAGTACTTC	CASSPNWEIQYF
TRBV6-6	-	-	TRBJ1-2	TGTGCCAGCAGTTCCCAGGAGAGCACCTTC	CASSSQESTF
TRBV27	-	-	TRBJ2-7	TGTGCCAGCAGTTTCGGGGGACTGCTCTCCTACGAGCAGTACTTC	CASSFGGLLSYEQYF
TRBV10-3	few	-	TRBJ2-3	TGTGCCATCAGTGAGGGTACAGGTTCTAGCACAGATACGCAGTATTTT	CAISEGTGSSTDTQYF